These T cell receptor beta chains were read from a single sample in a study of blood T cell repertoires in COVID-19. TCRdb keeps only in-frame clones here, not all; method: immunoSEQ multiplex PCR. The sample has tens of thousands of clones, around 90% seen once. Sequences were obtained from peripheral blood. Source of these receptors: a man aged 55 to 69 with acute or convalescent COVID-19. Both conserved end residues are part of each CDR3. The order of the fields is clone size, D gene, V gene, J gene, CDR3 protein, CDR3 DNA. A D gene is named only where the DNA matches it firmly. Part of the rows lack a size; the others show once, few, many or a class for expanded clones.

NA	TRBD2	TRBV5-1	TRBJ2-7	CASSSGTSGRAYEQYF	TGCGCCAGCAGCTCCGGGACTAGCGGGAGAGCCTACGAGCAGTACTTC
NA	NA	TRBV5-1	TRBJ1-2	CASSAEGDYGYTF	TGCGCCAGCAGCGCCGAGGGGGACTATGGCTACACCTTC
NA	NA	TRBV5-1	TRBJ2-7	CASSPDRRRDRYPGSYEQYF	TGCGCCAGCAGCCCCGACCGACGCAGAGACAGGTACCCCGGATCCTACGAGCAGTACTTC
NA	NA	TRBV6-5	TRBJ1-6	CASSSPRSPLHF	TGTGCCAGCAGTTCTCCACGGTCACCCCTCCACTTT
NA	TRBD1	TRBV14	TRBJ1-6	CASSQDQGVTSVFSYNSPLHF	TGTGCCAGCAGCCAAGATCAGGGGGTAACATCAGTCTTCTCCTATAATTCACCCCTCCACTTT
NA	NA	TRBV7-3	TRBJ1-3	CASSNKGAGNTIYF	TGTGCCAGCAGCAACAAAGGGGCGGGAAACACCATATATTTT
NA	NA	TRBV6-2/TRBV6-3	TRBJ1-2	CASSYVPNYGYTF	TGTGCCAGCAGTTACGTCCCGAACTATGGCTACACCTTC
NA	NA	TRBV30	TRBJ2-1	CAWRVGRNEQFF	TGTGCCTGGAGGGTGGGGCGGAATGAGCAGTTCTTC
few	TRBD2	TRBV10-3	TRBJ2-1	CAISDASGRIYNEQFF	TGTGCCATCAGTGACGCTAGCGGGAGGATATACAATGAGCAGTTCTTC
once	NA	TRBV3-1/TRBV3-2	TRBJ1-2	CASSRATGGRGYTF	TGTGCCAGCAGCCGAGCGACAGGAGGTCGCGGCTACACCTTC
NA	TRBD2	TRBV6-1	TRBJ2-3	CASSEALGTTTQYF	TGTGCCAGCAGTGAAGCGCTCGGGACTACGACGCAGTATTTT
NA	NA	TRBV2	TRBJ1-4	CASSRVTTNEKLFF	TGTGCCAGCAGTAGAGTGACAACTAATGAAAAACTGTTTTTT
NA	TRBD1	TRBV9	TRBJ2-7	CASSAGTGGYEQYF	TGTGCCAGCAGCGCCGGGACAGGGGGGTACGAGCAGTACTTC
NA	TRBD2	TRBV5-4	TRBJ2-7	CASSLGGRGDEQYF	TGTGCCAGCAGCTTGGGGGGGCGGGGGGACGAGCAGTACTTC
NA	NA	TRBV5-1	TRBJ1-5	CASSSGRNQPQHF	TGCGCCAGCAGCTCGGGTCGCAATCAGCCCCAGCATTTT
NA	TRBD2	TRBV29-1	TRBJ2-2	CSVGGTGELFF	TGCAGCGTGGGGGGGACCGGGGAGCTGTTTTTT
NA	TRBD1	TRBV28	TRBJ1-2	CASSLTGTGAYGYTF	TGTGCCAGCAGTCTCACCGGGACAGGGGCCTATGGCTACACCTTC
NA	TRBD2	TRBV9	TRBJ2-1	CASNRLVAGVYNEQFF	TGTGCCAGCAACCGACTTGTAGCGGGAGTCTACAATGAGCAGTTCTTC
once	TRBD2	TRBV28	TRBJ2-7	CATIGVAGVGEQYF	TGTGCCACTATAGGGGTAGCGGGAGTAGGCGAGCAGTACTTC
NA	NA	TRBV28	TRBJ1-3	CASRAGTTSGNTIYF	TGTGCCAGCAGAGCAGGCACCACTTCTGGAAACACCATATATTTT
NA	NA	TRBV5-1	TRBJ2-1	CASSETSYTYNEQFF	TGCGCCAGCAGCGAGACTTCCTACACTTACAATGAGCAGTTCTTC
once	NA	TRBV12-1	TRBJ1-6	CASSYPRGGQSPLHF	TGTGCCAGCAGCTATCCGCGCGGGGGGCAATCACCCCTCCACTTT
NA	NA	TRBV6-5	TRBJ1-5	CASRPRGNSNQPQHF	TGTGCCAGCAGGCCTCGAGGGAATAGCAATCAGCCCCAGCATTTT